This T cell receptor (beta chain) comes out of a study of blood T cell repertoires in COVID-19. Across the study: Nucleic acid was either cDNA or gDNA, and it came from T cells, B-cell-depleted T cells, or PBMCs.

The age range of participants was about 18 to 95 years, with residence in about two dozen US areas. Participants' reported clinical history set cohort assignment. Recovery meant two consecutive negative NP/OP PCR tests, professional clearance, or resolved symptoms. Here immunoSEQ multiplex PCR was the method, and the copy in TCRdb shows in-frame clones only, minus some. Seen here are 250,000 or so clones, around nine tenths observed once, and the top ten hold about 1.5%. Germline V gene lookup returns CDR1 SGHVS and CDR2 FQNEAQ. V was trimmed by 2 bases and J by 2 bases, leaving 10 bases between them. The CDR3 length is 14 residues.

The V call is TRBV7-8, the J call TRBJ2-7; D is possibly TRBD2 (6 bases). Input material: PBMCs or T cells enriched from blood (not recorded which). The origin of this receptor is a woman aged 45 to 65 who had recovered from COVID-19. CDR3 region: CASSLSAGTYEQYF. DNA of the CDR3: TGTGCCAGCAGCTTATCAGCGGGTACCTACGAGCAGTACTTC. The complete variable domain, with remaining parts taken from reference TRBV7-8 and TRBJ2-7, reads GAGVSQSPRYKVAKRGQDVALRCDPISGHVSLFWYQQALGQGPEFLTYFQNEAQLDKSGLPSDRFFAERPEGSVSTLKIQRTQQEDSAVYLCASSLSAGTYEQYFGPGTRLTVT.